This T cell receptor (beta chain) was obtained from a study of OX40 agonist ivuxolimab in advanced cancers. Study-wide context: The dose of intravenous ivuxolimab that patients received every 2 weeks ranged from 0.01 to 10 mg/kg. Therapy given before enrollment (anti-PD-1, anti-PD-L1 or anti-CTLA-4) was allowed, and around 40% had some. Partial responses occurred in three patients (one hepatocellular carcinoma, two cutaneous melanoma).

The data were produced by immunoSEQ multiplex PCR, yet TCRdb's version contains in-frame clones alone and is incomplete. The sample carries approximately 74,000 clones, 65% to 90% recorded once. V lost 8 bases, J lost 10 bases, and 8 bases lay in between. The CDR3 consists of 9 residues. CDR1 SGHTA and CDR2 FQGNSA come from the germline V gene. This specimen was CD4+ or CD8+ T cells sorted from blood, taken in a trial of the OX40 agonist ivuxolimab. The clonotype originates from an adult with an advanced solid tumor such as melanoma, head and neck, liver or kidney cancer. The rearrangement joins TRBV7-2 to TRBJ1-1; D is ambiguous. Written as DNA, the CDR3 is TGTGCCAGCGGGGTCGCAGCTTTCTTT. This sequence encodes CASGVAAFF.